The 9 T cell receptor beta chains listed next were all sequenced from one sample in a study of blood T cell repertoires in COVID-19. Assay: immunoSEQ multiplex PCR; the TCRdb copy retains only in-frame clones and omits some. The profile shows roughly 260,000 clones, about 90% of them singletons. The sequenced material came from PBMCs or T cells enriched from blood (not recorded which). All receptors derive from a woman in her twenties or thirties with acute COVID-19.

This chain connects TRBV30 to TRBJ1-3; 10 positions match TRBD1. Germline assignment: CDR1 GTSNPN and CDR2 SVGIG (reference sequence). The CDR3 extends over 19 amino acids. Trimming at V came to 0 bases and at J to 4 bases, leaving 15 bases not matched to a gene. CDR3 sequence reads: CAWSVRQGAPGRRGNTIYF. CDR3 bases: TGTGCCTGGAGTGTTCGACAGGGGGCGCCCGGCCGCCGGGGAAACACCATATATTTT.

The V and J genes are TRBV30 and TRBJ1-5, with D possibly TRBD1 on 6 matching bases. The CDR3 consists of 15 residues. V dropped 2 bases and J dropped 4 bases, with 15 bases sitting between them. The germline V gene encodes CDR1 GTSNPN and CDR2 SVGIG (reference sequence). The CDR3 DNA sequence: TGTGCCTGGAGTCAACCAAGGGGGGGGAATCAGCCCCAGCATTTT. Translation: CAWSQPRGGNQPQHF.

The V and J genes are TRBV4-1 and TRBJ2-3; the match to TRBD2 covers 9 bases. The CDR3 length is 19 residues. The trim removed 1 base at V and 0 bases at J, leaving 11 bases unmatched. Germline V gene lookup returns CDR1 MGHRA and CDR2 YSYEKL. The CDR3 nucleotides are TGCGCCAGCAGCCAAGGAGGTCTAGCGGGGTCCTCTAGCACAGATACGCAGTATTTT. It yields the protein CASSQGGLAGSSSTDTQYF.

This chain joins TRBV25-1 and TRBJ1-3; D might be TRBD1 (6 bases). CDR3 length: 14 residues. CDR1 and CDR2 from the germline V gene are MGHDK and SYGVNS. V was clipped by 3 bases and J by 2 bases, with 8 bases between them. CDR3 loop: CASSDAGAGNTIYF. CDR3 coding DNA: TGTGCCAGCAGTGACGCAGGGGCTGGAAACACCATATATTTT.

The V call is TRBV6-2 or TRBV6-3, the J call TRBJ2-3; 12 positions match TRBD2. V gave up 0 bases and J gave up 9 bases; unmatched junction bases: 10. Germline CDR1 is MNHEY and CDR2 is SVGEGT. This CDR3 has 17 amino acids. CDR3 loop: CASSYSGTSGPGDTQYF. The CDR3 DNA sequence: TGTGCCAGCAGTTACTCTGGGACTAGCGGGCCAGGAGACACGCAGTATTTT.

This clone occurred once. V gene TRBV28 combines with J gene TRBJ1-4, with 8 bases lining up with TRBD1. The junction had 10 bases not matched to a gene; V was cut back by 5 bases and J by 8 bases. The CDR3 is 15 residues long. CDR1 and CDR2 (germline): MDHEN, SYDVKM. CDR3 sequence (DNA): TGTGCCAGCAGTCAGGACAGGGCCGCGGCGGAAAAACTGTTTTTT. Protein product: CASSQDRAAAEKLFF. Drawing the rest from reference TRBV28 and TRBJ1-4, the complete variable domain is DVKVTQSSRYLVKRTGEKVFLECVQDMDHENMFWYRQDPGLGLRLIYFSYDVKMKEKGDIPEGYSVSREKKERFSLILESASTNQTSMYLCASSQDRAAAEKLFFGSGTQLSVL.

The rearrangement joins TRBV28 to TRBJ1-5, with 8 nucleotides matching TRBD1. The CDR3 consists of 15 residues. Germline CDR1 and CDR2: MDHEN and SYDVKM. J was trimmed by 1 base and V by 7 bases; bases with no gene match: 6. The CDR3 sequence: CASTRDRGSNQPQHF. CDR3 in DNA: TGTGCCAGCACCCGAGACAGGGGCAGCAATCAGCCCCAGCATTTT.

A remark on this clone: Other DNA variants within this sample encode the same CDR3. V usage is TRBV3-1 (or the pseudogene TRBV3-2) and J usage is TRBJ2-7; D is ambiguous. Trimming shortened V by 1 base and J by 0 bases, and 7 bases separated the two germline ends. The CDR3 sequence is 14 residues long. In germline, CDR1 is LGHDT, CDR2 YNNKEL (reference sequence). The CDR3 bases are TGTGCCAGCAGCCAAGGGCCCAGCTCCTACGAGCAGTACTTC. It codes for CASSQGPSSYEQYF.

J is TRBJ1-5 and V is TRBV24-1; TRBD1 is a possible D gene (6 bases). The germline V gene has CDR1 KGHDR and CDR2 SFDVKD. The CDR3 extends over 13 amino acids. V lost 9 bases to trimming and J lost 1 base, with 9 bases between them. The CDR3 protein is CATAGVSNQPQHF. In DNA form, the CDR3 reads TGTGCCACCGCAGGGGTCAGCAATCAGCCCCAGCATTTT.